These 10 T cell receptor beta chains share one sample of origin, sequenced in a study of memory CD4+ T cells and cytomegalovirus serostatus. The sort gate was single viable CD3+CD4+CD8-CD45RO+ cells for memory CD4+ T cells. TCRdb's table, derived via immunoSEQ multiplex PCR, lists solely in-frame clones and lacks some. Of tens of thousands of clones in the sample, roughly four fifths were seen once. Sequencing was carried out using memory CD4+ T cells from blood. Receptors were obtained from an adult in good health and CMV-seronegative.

The CDR3 nucleotides read TGTGCCAGCAGCTTAGAAGGGCAGCCCCAAGAGACCCAGTACTTC. Translation gives CASSLEGQPQETQYF. The chain employs TRBV7-2 and TRBJ2-5; D is undetermined. Trimming cost V 1 base and J 1 base, with 10 bases left between them. This CDR3 has 15 amino acids. The germline gives CDR1 SGHTA, CDR2 FQGNSA.

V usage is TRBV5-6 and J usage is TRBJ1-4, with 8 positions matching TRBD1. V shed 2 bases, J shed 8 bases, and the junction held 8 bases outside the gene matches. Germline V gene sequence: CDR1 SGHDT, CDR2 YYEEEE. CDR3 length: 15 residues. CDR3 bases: TGTGCCAGCAGCTTACTTGGACAGGGCGACGAAAAACTGTTTTTT. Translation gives CASSLLGQGDEKLFF.

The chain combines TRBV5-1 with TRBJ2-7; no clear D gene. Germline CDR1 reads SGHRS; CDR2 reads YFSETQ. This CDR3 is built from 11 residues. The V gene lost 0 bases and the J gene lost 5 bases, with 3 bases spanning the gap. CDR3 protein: CASSLGHEQYF. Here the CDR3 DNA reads TGCGCCAGCAGCTTGGGACACGAGCAGTACTTC. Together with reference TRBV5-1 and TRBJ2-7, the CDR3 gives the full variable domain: KAGVTQTPRYLIKTRGQQVTLSCSPISGHRSVSWYQQTPGQGLQFLFEYFSETQRNKGNFPGRFSGRQFSNSRSEMNVSTLELGDSALYLCASSLGHEQYFGPGTRLTVT.

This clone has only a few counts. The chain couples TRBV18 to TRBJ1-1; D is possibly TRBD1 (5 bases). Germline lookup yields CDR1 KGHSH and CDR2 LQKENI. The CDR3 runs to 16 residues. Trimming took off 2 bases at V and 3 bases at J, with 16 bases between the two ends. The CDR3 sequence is CASSPSLRGYYTEAFF. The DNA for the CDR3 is TGTGCCAGCTCACCATCACTCCGGGGGTATTACACTGAAGCTTTCTTT.

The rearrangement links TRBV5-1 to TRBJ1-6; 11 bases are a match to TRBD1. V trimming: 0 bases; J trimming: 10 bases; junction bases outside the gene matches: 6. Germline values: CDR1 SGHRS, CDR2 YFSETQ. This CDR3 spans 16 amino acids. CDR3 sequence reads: CASSLGTGGGWSPLHF. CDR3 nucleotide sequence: TGCGCCAGCAGCTTGGGGACAGGGGGCGGTTGGTCACCCCTCCACTTT. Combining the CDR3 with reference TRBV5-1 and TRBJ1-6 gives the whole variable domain KAGVTQTPRYLIKTRGQQVTLSCSPISGHRSVSWYQQTPGQGLQFLFEYFSETQRNKGNFPGRFSGRQFSNSRSEMNVSTLELGDSALYLCASSLGTGGGWSPLHFGNGTRLTVT.

The CDR3 loop reads CASSSGPDTEAFF. CDR3 in DNA: TGTGCCAGCAGCTCGGGTCCTGACACTGAAGCTTTCTTT. This chain links TRBV9 with TRBJ1-1, with D uncertain. The V end was cut by 4 bases, the J end by 3 bases, with 10 bases between. The CDR3 is made up of 13 amino acids. Germline V gives CDR1 SGDLS, CDR2 YYNGEE.

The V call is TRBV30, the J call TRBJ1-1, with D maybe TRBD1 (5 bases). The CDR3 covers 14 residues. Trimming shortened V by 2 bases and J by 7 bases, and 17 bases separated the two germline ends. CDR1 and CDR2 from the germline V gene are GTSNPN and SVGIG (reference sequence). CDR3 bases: TGTGCCTGGAGTACCCTTTCTAGGGGAGGTGAAGCTTTCTTT. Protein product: CAWSTLSRGGEAFF.

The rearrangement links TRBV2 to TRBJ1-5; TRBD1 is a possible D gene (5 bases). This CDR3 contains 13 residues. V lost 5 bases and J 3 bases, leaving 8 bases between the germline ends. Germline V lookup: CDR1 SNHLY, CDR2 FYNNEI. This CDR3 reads CASSQGVNQPQHF. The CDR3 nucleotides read TGTGCCAGCAGTCAAGGGGTCAATCAGCCCCAGCATTTT.

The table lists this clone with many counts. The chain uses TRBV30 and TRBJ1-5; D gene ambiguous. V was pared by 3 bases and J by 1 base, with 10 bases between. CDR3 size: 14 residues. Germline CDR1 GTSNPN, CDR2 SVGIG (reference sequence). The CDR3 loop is CAWSAQLSNQPQHF. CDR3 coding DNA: TGTGCCTGGAGCGCACAGTTAAGCAATCAGCCCCAGCATTTT.

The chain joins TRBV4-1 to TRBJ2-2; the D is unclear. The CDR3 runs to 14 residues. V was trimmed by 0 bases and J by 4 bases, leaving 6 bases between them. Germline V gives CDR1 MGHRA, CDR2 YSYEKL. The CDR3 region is CASSQDSPTGELFF. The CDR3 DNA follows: TGCGCCAGCAGCCAAGATTCCCCCACCGGGGAGCTGTTTTTT.